These 6 T cell receptor beta chains were sequenced from one sample in a study of T cells after posttransplantation cyclophosphamide. Treatment was busulfan-fludarabine conditioning, a marrow graft, and cyclophosphamide on days +3 and +4. Generated by immunoSEQ multiplex PCR, the TCRdb table keeps only in-frame clones and is missing some. This repertoire holds more than 8,500 clones, and none appear only once. Sequenced here: PBMCs, sampled about 350 days after allogeneic stem cell transplant with posttransplant cyclophosphamide. All receptors derive from a male patient in his fifties who received an allogeneic stem cell transplant from a related donor and was CMV-positive. Some of the T cells may derive from the graft donor.

In this sample, this clone turned up many times. The chain joins TRBV5-4 to TRBJ1-2, with D perhaps TRBD1 (5 bases). V shed 6 bases and J shed 8 bases, with 17 bases lying between them. CDR3 length equals 13 residues. CDR1 SGHNT and CDR2 YYREEE come from the germline V gene (reference sequence). The CDR3 reads CASTRWQGLGYTF. CDR3 coding DNA: TGTGCCAGCACCCGCTGGCAGGGATTAGGCTACACCTTC.

The table lists this clone with many counts. The V call is TRBV5-5, the J call TRBJ1-2; D gene ambiguous. The CDR3 extends over 15 amino acids. CDR1 is SGHKS, CDR2 YYEKEE, per germline (reference sequence). V lost 0 bases and J lost 4, with 13 bases in between. CDR3 sequence reads: CASSLVAEQFYGYTF. In nucleotides, the CDR3 is TGTGCCAGCAGCTTGGTTGCGGAGCAATTCTATGGCTACACCTTC.

The chain links TRBV27 to TRBJ2-5; D perhaps matches TRBD1 (5 bases). The J call could be wrong; TRBJ2-7 is a better fit for the DNA end. This CDR3 contains 13 residues. Germline V gives CDR1 MNHEY, CDR2 SMNVEV (reference sequence). The CDR3: CASSFSQGYEQYF. CDR3 nucleotides: TGTGCCAGCAGTTTCTCTCAGGGCTACGAGCAGTACTTC.

This clone is medium-sized. The CDR3: CASSQAEGTEAFF. CDR3 coding DNA: TGCGCCAGCAGCCAGGCAGAGGGCACTGAAGCTTTCTTT. The V call is TRBV4-3, the J call TRBJ1-1; D gene uncertain. The CDR3 sequence is 13 residues long. CDR1 LGHNA and CDR2 YSLEER come from the germline V gene. The V end was cut by 3 bases, the J end by 4 bases, with 9 bases between.

This clone showed up many times. V usage is TRBV6-1 and J usage is TRBJ2-7, with 8 bases aligning to TRBD1. V trimming: 6 bases; J trimming: 1 base; junction bases outside the gene matches: 5. CDR3 length: 14 amino acids. CDR1 is MNHNS, CDR2 SASEGT, per germline. The DNA of the CDR3 is TGTGCCAGCAGGTTCGGGACAGGATCCTACGAGCAGTACTTC. Translating it yields CASRFGTGSYEQYF.

The table lists this clone with many counts. The chain recombines TRBV2 with TRBJ1-6; the match to TRBD1 covers 9 bases. The V segment lost 5 bases and the J segment 9 bases; nucleotides outside the gene matches: 5. CDR1 SNHLY and CDR2 FYNNEI come from the germline V gene. The CDR3 sequence is 14 residues long. This chain's CDR3 is CASSSRTGVSPLHF. In DNA form, the CDR3 reads TGTGCCAGCAGTAGTAGGACAGGGGTTTCACCCCTCCACTTT.